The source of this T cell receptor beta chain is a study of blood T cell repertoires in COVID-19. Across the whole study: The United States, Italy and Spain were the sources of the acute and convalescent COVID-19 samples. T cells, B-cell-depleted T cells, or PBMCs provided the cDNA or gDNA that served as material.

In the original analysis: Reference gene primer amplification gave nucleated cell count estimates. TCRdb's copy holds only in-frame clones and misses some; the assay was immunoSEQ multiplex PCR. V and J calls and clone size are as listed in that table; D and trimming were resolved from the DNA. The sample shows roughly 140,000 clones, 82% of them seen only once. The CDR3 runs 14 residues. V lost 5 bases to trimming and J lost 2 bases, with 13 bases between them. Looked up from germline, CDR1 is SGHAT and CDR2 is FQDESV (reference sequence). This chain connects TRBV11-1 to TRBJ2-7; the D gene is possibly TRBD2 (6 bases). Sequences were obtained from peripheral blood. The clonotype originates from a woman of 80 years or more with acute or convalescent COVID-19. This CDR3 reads CASSTRRGTYEQYF. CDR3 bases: TGTGCCAGCAGCACCAGGAGGGGAACCTACGAGCAGTACTTC.